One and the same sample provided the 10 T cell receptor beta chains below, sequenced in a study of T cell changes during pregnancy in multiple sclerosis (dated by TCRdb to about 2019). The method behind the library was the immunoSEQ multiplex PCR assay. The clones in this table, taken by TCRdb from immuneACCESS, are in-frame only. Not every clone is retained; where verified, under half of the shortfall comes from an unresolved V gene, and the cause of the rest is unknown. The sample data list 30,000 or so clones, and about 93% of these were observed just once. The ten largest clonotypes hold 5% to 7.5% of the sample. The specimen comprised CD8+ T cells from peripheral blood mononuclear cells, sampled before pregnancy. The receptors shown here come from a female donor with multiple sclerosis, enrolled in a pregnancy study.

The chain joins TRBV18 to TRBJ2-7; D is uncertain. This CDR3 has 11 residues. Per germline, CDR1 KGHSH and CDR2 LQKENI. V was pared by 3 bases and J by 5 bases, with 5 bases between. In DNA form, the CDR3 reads TGTGCCAGCTCACCGGCAGACGAGCAGTACTTC. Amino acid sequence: CASSPADEQYF.

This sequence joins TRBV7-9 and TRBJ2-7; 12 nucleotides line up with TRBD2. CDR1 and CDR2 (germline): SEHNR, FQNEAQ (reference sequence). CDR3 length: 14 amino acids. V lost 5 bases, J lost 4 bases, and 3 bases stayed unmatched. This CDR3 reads CASSTTSGSYEQYF. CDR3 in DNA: TGTGCCAGCAGCACGACTAGCGGGAGTTACGAGCAGTACTTC.

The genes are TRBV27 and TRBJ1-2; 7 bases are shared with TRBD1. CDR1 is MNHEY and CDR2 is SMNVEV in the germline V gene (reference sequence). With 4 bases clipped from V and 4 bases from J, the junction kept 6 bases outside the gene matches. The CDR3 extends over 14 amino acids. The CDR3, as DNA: TGTGCCAGCAGTTCGACAGGGATCCCCTATGGCTACACCTTC. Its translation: CASSSTGIPYGYTF.

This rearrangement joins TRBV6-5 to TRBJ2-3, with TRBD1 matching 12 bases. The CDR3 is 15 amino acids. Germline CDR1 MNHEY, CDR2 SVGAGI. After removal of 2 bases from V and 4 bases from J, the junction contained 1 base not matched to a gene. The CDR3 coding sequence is TGTGCCAGCAGTTACGGGACAGGGGGCGCAGATACGCAGTATTTT. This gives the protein CASSYGTGGADTQYF.

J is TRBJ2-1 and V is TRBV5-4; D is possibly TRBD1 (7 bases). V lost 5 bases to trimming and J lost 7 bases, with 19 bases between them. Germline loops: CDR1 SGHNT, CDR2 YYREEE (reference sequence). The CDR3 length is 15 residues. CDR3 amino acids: CASRLDRDLLNEQFF. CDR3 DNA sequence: TGTGCCAGCAGATTAGACAGGGACTTACTTAATGAGCAGTTCTTC.

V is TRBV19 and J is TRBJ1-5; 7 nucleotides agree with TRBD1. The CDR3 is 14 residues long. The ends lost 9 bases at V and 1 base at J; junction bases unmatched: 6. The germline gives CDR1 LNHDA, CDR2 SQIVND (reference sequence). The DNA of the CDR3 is TGTGCCAGCAGGGGGGTTGGAAGCAATCAGCCCCAGCATTTT. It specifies CASRGVGSNQPQHF.

CDR3 loop: CATRGREPWGELFF. The CDR3 bases are TGCGCCACCCGAGGGAGGGAGCCCTGGGGGGAGCTGTTTTTT. V is TRBV10-1 and J is TRBJ2-2; 7 positions agree with TRBD2. Per the germline V gene, CDR1 is WNHNN and CDR2 is SYGVQD (reference sequence). The V and J ends lost 10 bases and 8 bases, in that order; junction bases with no gene match: 13. CDR3 length: 14 residues.

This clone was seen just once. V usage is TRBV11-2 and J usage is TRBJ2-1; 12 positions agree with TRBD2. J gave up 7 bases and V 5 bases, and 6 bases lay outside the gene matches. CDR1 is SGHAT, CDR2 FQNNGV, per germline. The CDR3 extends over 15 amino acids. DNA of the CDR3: TGTGCCAGCAGCCTTGGACTAGCGGGGATTAATGAGCAGTTCTTC. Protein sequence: CASSLGLAGINEQFF.

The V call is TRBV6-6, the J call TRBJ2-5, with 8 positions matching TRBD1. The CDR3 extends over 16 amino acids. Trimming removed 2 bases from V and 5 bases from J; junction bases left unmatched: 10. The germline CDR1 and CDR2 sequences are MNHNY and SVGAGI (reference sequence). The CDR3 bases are TGTGCCAGCAGTTACCCCTGGCAGGGGGCAAGGGAGACCCAGTACTTC. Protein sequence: CASSYPWQGARETQYF.

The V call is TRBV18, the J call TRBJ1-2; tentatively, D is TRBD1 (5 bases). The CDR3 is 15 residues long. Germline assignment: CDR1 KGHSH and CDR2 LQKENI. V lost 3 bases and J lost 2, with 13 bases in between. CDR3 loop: CASSPWGGRNYGYTF. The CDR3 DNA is TGTGCCAGCTCACCTTGGGGGGGAAGGAACTATGGCTACACCTTC.